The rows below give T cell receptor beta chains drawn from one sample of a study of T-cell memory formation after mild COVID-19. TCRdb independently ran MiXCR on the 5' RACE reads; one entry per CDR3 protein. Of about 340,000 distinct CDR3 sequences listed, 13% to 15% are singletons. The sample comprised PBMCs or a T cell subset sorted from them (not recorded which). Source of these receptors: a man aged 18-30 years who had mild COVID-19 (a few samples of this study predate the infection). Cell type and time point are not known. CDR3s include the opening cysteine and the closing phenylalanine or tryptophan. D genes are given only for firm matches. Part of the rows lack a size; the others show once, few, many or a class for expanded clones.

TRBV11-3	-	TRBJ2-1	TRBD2	CASSRGGDEQFF	TGTGCCAGCAGCCGGGGGGGCGATGAGCAGTTCTTC
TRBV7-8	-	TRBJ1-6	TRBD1	CASSSGQPSSPLHF	TGTGCCAGCAGCTCGGGACAGCCAAGTTCACCCCTCCACTTT
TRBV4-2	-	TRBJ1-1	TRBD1	CASSPLGQGGPNTEAFF	TGTGCCAGCAGCCCGTTAGGACAGGGGGGCCCGAACACTGAAGCTTTCTTT
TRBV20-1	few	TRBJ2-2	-	CSARGVSGELFF	TGCAGTGCTAGAGGCGTTTCCGGGGAGCTGTTTTTT
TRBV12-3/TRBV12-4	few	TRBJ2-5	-	CASSSPAPFKTQYF	TGTGCCAGCAGTTCCCCCGCCCCGTTCAAGACCCAGTACTTC
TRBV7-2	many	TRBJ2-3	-	CASSLGGLRDTQYF	TGTGCCAGCAGCTTAGGCGGGCTGCGGGATACGCAGTATTTT
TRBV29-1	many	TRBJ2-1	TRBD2	CSAGTSGGDNEQFF	TGCAGCGCGGGAACTAGCGGGGGGGACAATGAGCAGTTCTTC
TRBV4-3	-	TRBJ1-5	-	CASSQDRNGYSNQPQHF	TGCGCCAGCAGCCAAGATAGGAACGGATATAGCAATCAGCCCCAGCATTTT
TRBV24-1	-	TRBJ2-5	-	CATSDSRLTGETQYF	TGTGCCACCAGTGATTCAAGACTCACAGGGGAGACCCAGTACTTC
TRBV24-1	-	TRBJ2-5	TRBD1	CATRAGGVETQYF	TGTGCCACGCGGGCAGGGGGCGTGGAGACCCAGTACTTC
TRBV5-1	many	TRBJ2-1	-	CASSLGLRDNNEQFF	TGCGCCAGCAGCTTGGGCCTAAGGGATAACAATGAGCAGTTCTTC
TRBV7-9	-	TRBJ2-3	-	CASSYGNEDTQYF	TGTGCCAGCAGCTATGGCAACGAGGATACGCAGTATTTT
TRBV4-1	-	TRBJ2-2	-	CASSQVGGLGGELFF	TGCGCCAGCAGCCAAGTCGGGGGTTTGGGCGGGGAGCTGTTTTTT
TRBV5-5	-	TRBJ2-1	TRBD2	CASRRPGTSGGNEQFF	TGTGCCAGCAGGAGACCCGGGACTAGCGGGGGAAATGAGCAGTTCTTC
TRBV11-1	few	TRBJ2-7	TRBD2	CASSYGLAGGISYEQYF	TGTGCCAGCAGTTATGGACTAGCGGGGGGCATCTCCTACGAGCAGTACTTC
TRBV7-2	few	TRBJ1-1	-	CASSWGWMNTEAFF	TGTGCCAGCAGCTGGGGGTGGATGAACACTGAAGCTTTCTTT
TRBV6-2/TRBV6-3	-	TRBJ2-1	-	CASSYSGLNEQFF	TGTGCCAGCAGTTACTCGGGACTCAATGAGCAGTTCTTC
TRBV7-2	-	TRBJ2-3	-	CASSFGQSDTQYF	TGTGCCAGCAGCTTTGGACAGTCAGATACGCAGTATTTT
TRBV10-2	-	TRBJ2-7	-	CASSDYAISYF	TGCGCCAGCAGTGATTACGCAATATCGTACTTC
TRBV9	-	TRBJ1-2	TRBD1	CASSPRDRGNYGYTF	TGTGCCAGCAGCCCCCGGGACAGGGGAAACTATGGCTACACCTTC
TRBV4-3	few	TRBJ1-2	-	CASSQLPGGGYTF	TGCGCCAGCAGCCAACTGCCCGGGGGTGGCTACACCTTC